These 24 T cell receptor beta chains originate from one sample sequenced in a study of cytomegalovirus exposure and HLA in healthy donors. Researchers ran the PCR with 60 Vbeta and 13 Jbeta primers. Profiled with immunoSEQ multiplex PCR; TCRdb holds only in-frame clones, not every one. The table records roughly 89,000 clones, 81% of them present only once. The sequenced sample consisted of PBMCs. Receptors were obtained from a woman in her twenties or thirties in good health and CMV-seronegative.

The chain joins TRBV21-1 to TRBJ2-7; the D call TRBD2 from the table was never checked on the DNA. TRBV21-1 has pseudogene status. This CDR3 region has 14 residues. The CDR3 DNA follows: TGTGCCAGGTCGACCGGGACTAGCGGGAACGAGCAGTACTTC. Residues: CARSTGTSGNEQYF.

The chain has TRBV19 and TRBJ2-3; tentatively, D is TRBD2 (6 bases). The CDR3 has 14 amino acids. Germline lookup yields CDR1 LNHDA and CDR2 SQIVND (reference sequence). Trimming stripped 4 bases from V and 4 bases from J, with 12 bases between. The CDR3 region has the DNA TGTGCCAGTAGTAAGGGACTCGAGTCAGATACGCAGTATTTT. Protein sequence: CASSKGLESDTQYF.

The rearrangement links TRBV4-1 to TRBJ1-5; TRBD1 is a possible D gene (5 bases). The CDR3 contains 16 residues. Trimming stripped 0 bases from V and 4 bases from J, with 13 bases between. Germline values: CDR1 MGHRA, CDR2 YSYEKL. In DNA, the CDR3 is TGCGCCAGCAGCCAAGACGGGGGAGTCCTAAATCAGCCCCAGCATTTT. It specifies CASSQDGGVLNQPQHF.

In regard to this clone: The identical CDR3 is also encoded by other nucleotide sequences in the sample. The V and J genes are TRBV10-3 and TRBJ2-7; 8 bases are shared with TRBD2. Germline V gives CDR1 ENHRY, CDR2 SYGVKD. The CDR3 totals 14 residues. Trimming at V came to 5 bases and at J to 3 bases, leaving 6 bases not matched to a gene. The CDR3 region has the DNA TGTGCCATCAGTATGACTAGCGAAGACTACGAGCAGTACTTC. Translation gives CAISMTSEDYEQYF.

This clone came up once. The V call is TRBV5-1, the J call TRBJ2-1; TRBD2 agrees at 8 bases. Germline V gives CDR1 SGHRS, CDR2 YFSETQ. CDR3 size: 17 residues. J lost 6 bases, V lost 3 bases, and 14 bases had no gene match. CDR3 bases: TGCGCCAGCAGCTCGAAGGCCGGGACTAGTTCTGGCAATGAGCAGTTCTTC. Amino acid sequence: CASSSKAGTSSGNEQFF.

The chain links TRBV5-1 to TRBJ2-2, with 9 bases lining up with TRBD2. CDR1 and CDR2 (germline): SGHRS, YFSETQ. This CDR3 has 16 amino acids. The ends lost 5 bases at V and 0 bases at J; junction bases unmatched: 5. The DNA of the CDR3 is TGCGCCAGCAGTGGACTAGCGCGTTCGAACACCGGGGAGCTGTTTTTT. Translating gives CASSGLARSNTGELFF.

This CDR3 is CASRGRGRTEAFF. The CDR3 DNA is TGTGCCAGCAGGGGCAGGGGGAGGACTGAAGCTTTCTTT. This chain links TRBV6-5 with TRBJ1-1; TRBD1 agrees at 7 bases. This CDR3 is built from 13 residues. V trimming: 6 bases; J trimming: 5 bases; junction bases outside the gene matches: 6. Germline loops: CDR1 MNHEY, CDR2 SVGAGI.

The V gene is TRBV6-6, the J gene TRBJ1-2; 8 nucleotides line up with TRBD1. The V gene's germline CDR1 is MNHNY and CDR2 SVGAGI (reference sequence). There are 13 residues in the CDR3. V was pared by 6 bases and J by 10 bases, with 10 bases of the junction left unmatched. CDR3 sequence reads: CASRTGQGGIYTF. The CDR3 DNA reads as TGTGCCAGCAGGACCGGACAGGGAGGGATCTACACCTTC.

The chain is built from TRBV7-9 and TRBJ2-5; D unclear. This CDR3 contains 16 residues. The germline V gene has CDR1 SEHNR and CDR2 FQNEAQ (reference sequence). V was trimmed by 0 bases and J by 4 bases, leaving 15 bases between them. CDR3 in DNA: TGTGCCAGCAGCTTAGCCTTAGCACCTGGCGGAGAGACCCAGTACTTC. Its protein is CASSLALAPGGETQYF.

There are a few counts of this clone. The rearrangement joins TRBV28 to TRBJ2-5; the match to TRBD2 covers 7 bases. The CDR3 extends over 19 amino acids. V lost 3 bases to trimming and J lost 1 base; unmatched junction nucleotides: 17. Germline assignment: CDR1 MDHEN and CDR2 SYDVKM. In DNA form, the CDR3 reads TGTGCCAGCAGTTTGTTTGGGAGGTCTAGCGGAGCCCCCCAAGAGACCCAGTACTTC. Residues: CASSLFGRSSGAPQETQYF.

This sequence joins TRBV5-1 and TRBJ2-2, with a possible D match to TRBD2 (6 bases). This CDR3 contains 15 residues. Germline assignment: CDR1 SGHRS and CDR2 YFSETQ. Trimming took off 3 bases at V and 0 bases at J, with 9 bases between the two ends. Here the CDR3 reads CASSWRDSNTGELFF. As DNA, the CDR3 is TGCGCCAGCAGCTGGAGGGATTCGAACACCGGGGAGCTGTTTTTT. The variable domain in full, completed from reference TRBV5-1 and TRBJ2-2, reads KAGVTQTPRYLIKTRGQQVTLSCSPISGHRSVSWYQQTPGQGLQFLFEYFSETQRNKGNFPGRFSGRQFSNSRSEMNVSTLELGDSALYLCASSWRDSNTGELFFGEGSRLTVL.

The rearrangement uses TRBV6-1 and TRBJ2-1, with D possibly matching TRBD2 (5 bases). Trimming left V 7 bases short and J 10 bases short, with 17 bases between. The CDR3 sequence is 13 residues long. Germline values: CDR1 MNHNS, CDR2 SASEGT. This CDR3 is CASKWVEVGEQFF. The CDR3 DNA follows: TGTGCCAGCAAATGGGTGGAGGTAGGCGAGCAGTTCTTC.

The rearrangement joins TRBV12-5 to TRBJ2-2; D might be TRBD1 (6 bases). The CDR3 covers 15 residues. The V and J ends lost 7 bases and 6 bases respectively, with 18 bases between them. From germline, CDR1 is LGHNT and CDR2 FRNRAP. CDR3 in DNA: TGTGCTAGTGCCCGAGCCCCGGCAGGGGCCGGGGAGCTGTTTTTT. Translating it yields CASARAPAGAGELFF.

In its sample, this clone was seen a few times. This chain connects TRBV5-4 to TRBJ2-1; 9 bases line up with TRBD2. This CDR3 has 17 amino acids. The junction had 10 bases not matched to a gene; V was cut back by 0 bases and J by 6 bases. The germline CDR1 and CDR2 sequences are SGHNT and YYREEE (reference sequence). Here the CDR3 DNA reads TGTGCCAGCAGCTTGGCTGGAGCGGGGGGAGGGACCAATGAGCAGTTCTTC. This sequence encodes CASSLAGAGGGTNEQFF. Drawing the rest from reference TRBV5-4 and TRBJ2-1, the complete variable domain is ETGVTQSPTHLIKTRGQQVTLRCSSQSGHNTVSWYQQALGQGPQFIFQYYREEENGRGNFPPRFSGLQFPNYSSELNVNALELDDSALYLCASSLAGAGGGTNEQFFGPGTRLTVL.

The rearrangement links TRBV30 to TRBJ2-1, with a weak D call TRBD2 (6 bases). V was pared by 8 bases and J by 1 base, with 12 bases between. CDR3 length equals 13 residues. Germline V gene data show CDR1 as GTSNPN and CDR2 as SVGIG (reference sequence). The CDR3, as DNA: TGTGCCGGGAAGGAGGGTTCCTACAATGAGCAGTTCTTC. Its protein is CAGKEGSYNEQFF. The full variable domain, completed using reference TRBV30 and TRBJ2-1, is SQTIHQWPATLVQPVGSPLSLECTVEGTSNPNLYWYRQAAGRGLQLLFYSVGIGQISSEVPQNLSASRPQDRQFILSSKKLLLSDSGFYLCAGKEGSYNEQFFGPGTRLTVL.

The gene calls are TRBV6-5 and TRBJ2-3; 8 positions agree with TRBD2. The CDR3 totals 15 residues. Per germline, CDR1 MNHEY and CDR2 SVGAGI. The J segment lost 5 bases and the V segment lost 5 bases, leaving 9 bases of the junction unmatched. The CDR3 DNA follows: TGTGCCAGCAGTCTCCGGGGGGGCCCACGAGATACGCAGTATTTT. Amino acid sequence: CASSLRGGPRDTQYF.

This chain connects TRBV11-2 to TRBJ2-7, with D unresolved. The CDR3 consists of 14 residues. V was pared by 2 bases and J by 0 bases, with 8 bases between. Germline V lookup: CDR1 SGHAT, CDR2 FQNNGV. The CDR3 loop is CASSLIASSYEQYF. The CDR3 DNA is TGTGCCAGCAGCTTAATCGCGAGCTCCTACGAGCAGTACTTC.

The V gene is TRBV10-3, the J gene TRBJ2-3, with D perhaps matching TRBD2 (5 bases). CDR3 length: 16 residues. Germline V gene sequence: CDR1 ENHRY, CDR2 SYGVKD. The V gene lost 0 bases and the J gene lost 6 bases, with 16 bases spanning the gap. The CDR3 reads CAISESMGRWSDTQYF. DNA of the CDR3: TGTGCCATCAGTGAGTCGATGGGGAGATGGTCGGATACGCAGTATTTT.

The CDR3 loop is CASRLLAGGVEQFF. As DNA, the CDR3 is TGTGCCAGCAGGCTACTAGCGGGAGGGGTCGAGCAGTTCTTC. The chain links TRBV2 to TRBJ2-1, with 13 bases matching TRBD2. Germline V gene data show CDR1 as SNHLY and CDR2 as FYNNEI. The CDR3 extends over 14 amino acids. With V trimmed by 6 bases and J by 10 bases, 6 bases remained unmatched.

The chain couples TRBV18 to TRBJ2-7, with 9 bases fitting TRBD2. Germline CDR1 and CDR2: KGHSH and LQKENI. With V trimmed by 3 bases and J by 3 bases, 6 bases remained unmatched. This CDR3 has 15 residues. CDR3 sequence (DNA): TGTGCCAGCTCACCGATTCCTAGCGGGAACTACGAGCAGTACTTC. This gives the protein CASSPIPSGNYEQYF.

The chain links TRBV19 to TRBJ1-5; 8 bases are shared with TRBD1. The ends lost 5 bases at V and 6 bases at J; junction bases unmatched: 6. CDR1 LNHDA and CDR2 SQIVND come from the germline V gene (reference sequence). The CDR3 covers 14 residues. CDR3 nucleotides: TGTGCCAGTAGTCATGGACAGGGAAGTCAGCCCCAGCATTTT. Amino acids: CASSHGQGSQPQHF.

This chain joins TRBV6-5 and TRBJ2-7, with a tentative D call TRBD2 (6 bases). Germline CDR1 is MNHEY and CDR2 is SVGAGI. V lost 5 bases to trimming and J lost 4 bases, with 15 bases between them. The CDR3 consists of 14 residues. CDR3 DNA sequence: TGTGCCAGCAGTGTAGGAGGGCCTATGTACGAGCAGTACTTC. Protein product: CASSVGGPMYEQYF.

This chain links TRBV7-2 with TRBJ2-5, with D hard to call. The CDR3 is 16 amino acids. Between the trimmed V and J ends, which lost 1 base and 5 bases, there was a span of 17 bases. CDR1 and CDR2 from the germline V gene are SGHTA and FQGNSA. The CDR3 region has the DNA TGTGCCAGCAGCTTAGGACACTTTTTCTTCGTGGAGACCCAGTACTTC. Encoded protein: CASSLGHFFFVETQYF.

The chain is built from TRBV7-2 and TRBJ2-7, with a weak D call TRBD2 (6 bases). The CDR3 has 14 residues. Germline loops: CDR1 SGHTA, CDR2 FQGNSA. Trimming removed 4 bases from V and 2 bases from J, with 12 bases in between. As DNA, the CDR3 is TGTGCCAGCAGCTCATATAGCGGCACCTACGAGCAGTACTTC. This sequence encodes CASSSYSGTYEQYF.